This entry is about one T cell receptor beta chain. The sample belongs to a study of T cell responses to AZD1222 COVID-19 vaccine. The method was immunoSEQ multiplex PCR; TCRdb's version includes in-frame clones alone and lacks a portion of them. The repertoire holds 150,000 to 200,000 clones, around 90% seen once, with around 0.98% in the top ten. CDR3 length: 15 amino acids. Germline loops: CDR1 SEHNR, CDR2 FQNEAQ (reference sequence). The V and J ends lost 5 bases and 2 bases respectively, with 12 bases between them. The sequences come from peripheral blood, collected 28 days after the second AZD1222 dose. The chain uses TRBV7-9 and TRBJ1-4, with D perhaps matching TRBD1 (5 bases). This receptor was obtained from an adult who received the AZD1222 COVID-19 vaccine. The CDR3: CASSPDRSTNEKLFF. DNA for the CDR3: TGTGCCAGCAGCCCCGACAGATCGACTAATGAAAAACTGTTTTTT. Looking up the rest from reference TRBV7-9 and TRBJ1-4 gives the full variable domain: DTGVSQNPRHKITKRGQNVTFRCDPISEHNRLYWYRQTLGQGPEFLTYFQNEAQLEKSRLLSDRFSAERPKGSFSTLEIQRTEQGDSAMYLCASSPDRSTNEKLFFGSGTQLSVL.